These T cell receptor beta chains were read from a single sample in a study of PD-1 blockade in classical Hodgkin lymphoma. Here immunoSEQ multiplex PCR was the method, and the copy in TCRdb shows in-frame clones only, minus some. This sample carries some 7,000 clones, 76% of them seen once, and the ten largest clones take 35% to 45%. The sample consisted of peripheral blood mononuclear cells (PBMCs), taken before the fourth cycle of nivolumab. All receptors derive from a human donor with classical Hodgkin lymphoma. CDR3s include the opening cysteine and the closing phenylalanine or tryptophan. A D gene is named only where the DNA matches it firmly. Only some rows state a clone size, as once, few, many or a class for expanded clones.

>TRBV18|TRBJ2-7|-|-
TGTGCCAGCTCACCTCAGGACCCCGAGCAGTACTTC
CASSPQDPEQYF
>TRBV4-1|TRBJ1-5|-|once
TGCGCCAGCAGCCAAGATGATCGGTTGGATCAGCCCCAGCATTTT
CASSQDDRLDQPQHF
>TRBV7-3|TRBJ2-2|-|-
TGTGCCAGCAGGCAGACTAGTAGCGCCGGGGAGCTGTTTTTT
CASRQTSSAGELFF
>TRBV7-2|TRBJ2-7|-|few
TGTGCCAGCAGCGTCGGGGCCTACGAGCAGTACTTC
CASSVGAYEQYF
>TRBV19|TRBJ1-1|-|-
TGTGCCAGTTCCCCTGACGCGGCTGTGAACACTGAAGCTTTCTTT
CASSPDAAVNTEAFF
>TRBV20-1|TRBJ2-1|-|once
TGCAGTGCTAGTGGCTCAGGGGAGCAGTTCTTC
CSASGSGEQFF
>TRBV19|TRBJ2-2|TRBD2|-
TGTGCCAGTAAAGGGCAGGCGTCGGGAGGACCCGGGGAGCTGTTTTTT
CASKGQASGGPGELFF
>TRBV4-3|TRBJ2-7|TRBD1|-
TGCGCCAGCAGCCAACTCCGGGACAGCCAGTACGAGCAGTACTTC
CASSQLRDSQYEQYF
>TRBV5-5|TRBJ2-6|-|-
TGTGCCAGCATGCTTAGACAGGGACTCTCTGGGGCCAACGTCCTGACTTTC
CASMLRQGLSGANVLTF
>TRBV5-6|TRBJ2-3|TRBD2|few
TGTGCCTCCCGACTAGCGGGACTCAACGAAGCCACAGATACGCAGTATTTT
CASRLAGLNEATDTQYF
>TRBV7-2|TRBJ2-7|-|-
TGTGCCAGCGGTCTCTACCTAGGGGGCTCCTACGAGCAGTACTTC
CASGLYLGGSYEQYF
>TRBV5-5|TRBJ2-1|TRBD2|-
TGTGCCAGCAGCTTGGCCGGAACTAGCGGGACAAATGAGCAGTTCTTC
CASSLAGTSGTNEQFF
>TRBV7-2|TRBJ2-5|-|-
TGTGCCAGCAGCTTAGCGGCCACCCAAGAGACCCAGTACTTC
CASSLAATQETQYF
>TRBV5-1|TRBJ1-3|-|-
TGCGCCAGCAGCTTGGCCGGGACATCCTCCCACATATATTTT
CASSLAGTSSHIYF
>TRBV5-4|TRBJ2-1|-|-
TGTGCCAGCAGCTTGTCACAGCGGTACAATGAGCAGTTCTTC
CASSLSQRYNEQFF
>TRBV11-3|TRBJ2-1|-|few
TGTGCCAGCAGCTTAGGAGGGCCCGAGCAGTTCTTC
CASSLGGPEQFF
>TRBV5-6|TRBJ2-6|-|-
TGTGCCAGCAGCTTGGAACAGTCCTTCAGCTCTGGGGCCAACGTCCTGACTTTC
CASSLEQSFSSGANVLTF
>TRBV23-1|TRBJ2-1|TRBD1|-
TGCGCCAGCAGTCAATGGCGACGACAGGGTTACAATGAGCAGTTCTTC
CASSQWRRQGYNEQFF
>TRBV7-2|TRBJ2-1|TRBD2|-
TGTGCCAGCAGCCTAAATGGACTAGCGGGAGGGCCGATGGATGAGCAGTTCTTC
CASSLNGLAGGPMDEQFF
>TRBV7-8|TRBJ2-1|-|few
TGTGCCAGCAGCGATAGACTCACCTACAATGAGCAGTTCTTC
CASSDRLTYNEQFF
>TRBV7-2|TRBJ2-7|-|-
TGTGCCAGCAGCTTAGTACCCCACAGGGACCTATACGAGCAGTACTTC
CASSLVPHRDLYEQYF
>TRBV28|TRBJ2-3|-|-
TGTGCCAGCAGTTTTGGGGGAGCAGATACGCAGTATTTT
CASSFGGADTQYF
>TRBV4-3|TRBJ2-7|TRBD2|-
TGCGCCAGCAGCCACTCATCCGGGGGGATCCCCTACGAGCAGTACTTC
CASSHSSGGIPYEQYF
>TRBV13|TRBJ2-7|-|-
TGTGCCAGCAGCTCCTCCTCGGGTGCGGGCCTCTACGAGCAGTACTTC
CASSSSSGAGLYEQYF
>TRBV19|TRBJ1-1|-|-
TGTGCCAGTAACCAGGAAAATGAGGCTTTCTTT
CASNQENEAFF
>TRBV18|TRBJ2-7|TRBD1|few
TGTGCCAGCTCACCGGACAGGACGTACGAGCAGTACTTC
CASSPDRTYEQYF
>TRBV18|TRBJ2-5|-|once
TGTGCCAGCTCAACAGGACACCAAGAGACCCAGTACTTC
CASSTGHQETQYF
>TRBV6-6|TRBJ2-2|-|few
TGTGCCAGCAGTTACTCGAACCTAGATCCCGGGGAGCTGTTTTTT
CASSYSNLDPGELFF
>TRBV7-9|TRBJ2-6|-|once
TGTGCCAGCAGCTTGGGTTTTGGCTCTGGGGCCAACGTCCTGACTTTC
CASSLGFGSGANVLTF
>TRBV29-1|TRBJ2-7|-|few
TGCAGCGTTGTCTTGGGGGCCGAGGGCGAGCAGTACTTC
CSVVLGAEGEQYF
>TRBV6-6|TRBJ1-1|TRBD1|-
TGTGCCAGCAGCCCCCCGGGACAGATGAACACTGAAGCTTTCTTT
CASSPPGQMNTEAFF
>TRBV29-1|TRBJ2-7|-|-
TGCAGCGTGACAGACTTGGGCGAGCAGTACTTC
CSVTDLGEQYF
>TRBV5-6|TRBJ2-5|-|-
TGTGCCAGCAGCGCCCTTAACAGGGCTCTGGAGACCCAGTACTTC
CASSALNRALETQYF
>TRBV11-2|TRBJ2-3|TRBD2|-
TGTGCCAGCAGCTTCAATAGCGGGAGAACAGATACGCAGTATTTT
CASSFNSGRTDTQYF
>TRBV15|TRBJ2-1|TRBD2|few
TGTGCCACCAGCATGGCGGGAGGAAATAATGAGCAGTTCTTC
CATSMAGGNNEQFF
>TRBV6-5|TRBJ1-1|-|-
TGTGCCAGCAGTTACCGGGGGGCCGCGTGGACTGAAGCTTTCTTT
CASSYRGAAWTEAFF
>TRBV9|TRBJ2-1|TRBD2|few
TGTGCCAGCAGCGTAGAAGCGGGAGGCGGTAATGAGCAGTTCTTC
CASSVEAGGGNEQFF
>TRBV11-2|TRBJ1-1|-|-
TGTGCCAGCAGCTTAGTCTCGTGGACTGAAGCTTTCTTT
CASSLVSWTEAFF
>TRBV28|TRBJ2-2|-|-
TGTGCCAGCAGGGGGAACCCGAACACCGGGGAGCTGTTTTTT
CASRGNPNTGELFF
>TRBV21-1|TRBJ2-1|-|-
TGTGCCAGCAGCGCCCTGGACAGGGGGCATGAGCAGTTCTTC
CASSALDRGHEQFF
>TRBV15|TRBJ2-3|TRBD1|once
TGTGCCACCAGCAGAGAGGTGGACAGGGGTCCAGATACGCAGTATTTT
CATSREVDRGPDTQYF
>TRBV4-3|TRBJ2-1|TRBD2|few
TGCGCCAGCAGCCAATCTTTCCTAGCGGCAACCTACAATGAGCAGTTCTTC
CASSQSFLAATYNEQFF
>TRBV6-1|TRBJ2-1|-|-
TGTGCCAGCAGTTCGGAGGGTTCCTACAATGAGCAGTTCTTC
CASSSEGSYNEQFF
>TRBV7-3|TRBJ1-1|-|-
TGTGCCAGCAGCCAACAGGCCAACACTGAAGCTTTCTTT
CASSQQANTEAFF
>TRBV5-4|TRBJ2-3|-|once
TGTGCCAGCAGCCCAACTAGCTTCCTGACAGATACGCAGTATTTT
CASSPTSFLTDTQYF
>TRBV5-1|TRBJ2-2|TRBD2|-
TGCGCCAGCAGCTTGAATGCGGGAGTGGACACCGGGGAGCTGTTTTTT
CASSLNAGVDTGELFF
>TRBV5-1|TRBJ1-4|TRBD1|few
TGCGCCAGCAGCAGGCAGACAGGGGATGAAAAACTGTTTTTT
CASSRQTGDEKLFF
>TRBV7-2|TRBJ2-5|-|few
TGTGCCAGCAGCTTATCCGTCGGGGCGCAGGGGGAGACCCAGTACTTC
CASSLSVGAQGETQYF
>TRBV5-5|TRBJ2-7|TRBD1|-
TGTGCCAGCAGGAGACCGGGACAGGGGGCCGGTAGTAACGAGCAGTACTTC
CASRRPGQGAGSNEQYF
>TRBV7-5|TRBJ1-5|-|-
TGTGCCAGCAGCCCGGACAGGGGGCTTCAGCCCCAGCATTTT
CASSPDRGLQPQHF
>TRBV6-5|TRBJ2-7|TRBD1|-
TGTGCCAGCAGTTACGGGACAGGGGGCGAGCAGTACTTC
CASSYGTGGEQYF
>TRBV9|TRBJ2-1|TRBD2|-
TGTGCCAGCAGCGGTAGCGGGAGAGGATTAAATGAGCAGTTCTTC
CASSGSGRGLNEQFF
>TRBV7-2|TRBJ2-5|-|-
TGTGCCAGCAGCTTAGAATCCAGGGTGGAGACCCAGTACTTC
CASSLESRVETQYF
>TRBV28|TRBJ2-4|-|-
TGTGCCAGCAGTTACAGGGTTGGAACCAAAAACATTCAGTACTTC
CASSYRVGTKNIQYF
>TRBV19|TRBJ2-4|-|-
TGTGCCAGTAGCATGCCCACCTCGGGCATTCAGTACTTC
CASSMPTSGIQYF
>TRBV7-2|TRBJ1-1|-|-
TGTGCCAGCAGCTTAGCGGGGAGGAACACTGAAGCTTTCTTT
CASSLAGRNTEAFF
>TRBV7-2|TRBJ1-5|-|-
TGTGCCAGCAGCCTCTTCTCGGATCCCCGGACGCCCCAGCATTTT
CASSLFSDPRTPQHF
>TRBV16|TRBJ2-1|-|once
TGTGCCAGCAGCCAATCGGGGGAATCCTACAATGAGCAGTTCTTC
CASSQSGESYNEQFF
>TRBV7-3|TRBJ2-7|-|-
TGTGCCAGCAGCTTGTTCAGCGGATCTCCCTACGAGCAGTACTTC
CASSLFSGSPYEQYF
>TRBV2|TRBJ1-2|-|-
TGTGCCAGCAGCCCCCTAGGGTTCCATGGCTACACCTTC
CASSPLGFHGYTF